This T cell receptor beta chain was retrieved from a study of blood T cell repertoires in COVID-19. Turning to the study itself: Samples of COVID-19 (acute and convalescent) were obtained from the United States, Italy and Spain.

Trimming took off 0 bases at V and 1 base at J, with 6 bases between the two ends. This CDR3 has 14 amino acids. CDR1 and CDR2 (germline): PRHDT, FYEKMQ (reference sequence). Source study methods: Estimation of nucleated cell counts was performed using reference gene primer amplification. The table came from immunoSEQ multiplex PCR; TCRdb's copy has only in-frame clones and leaves some out. Clonal size and the V and J genes are those of that table, whereas D and trimming came from the DNA. Seen here are around 24,000 clones, 65% to 90% observed once, and the top ten hold roughly 60%. The clonotype originates from an elderly woman with acute or convalescent COVID-19. Sequences were obtained from peripheral blood. The gene calls are TRBV13 and TRBJ1-2; D gene uncertain. The CDR3 protein is CASSLGVSNYGYTF. The CDR3, as DNA: TGTGCCAGCAGCTTAGGAGTGAGTAACTATGGCTACACCTTC.